This T cell receptor beta chain was identified during a study of cytomegalovirus exposure and HLA in healthy donors. Turning to this clone: Its matching antigen is unknown.

It was with 60 Vbeta and 13 Jbeta primers that the PCR ran. The repertoire was sequenced with immunoSEQ multiplex PCR; TCRdb's copy has only in-frame clones and lacks some. Among 150,000 to 200,000 clones, roughly four fifths were seen once, and the ten largest hold less than 2%. The donors were healthy bone marrow donors. Donors had nominal health at sampling but likely had unrecorded immune exposures. Study-level points and caveats: Across donors, sequencing depth was assumed by presence/absence analyses to be roughly uniform. CMV antigen specificity of a few CMV-associated chains was confirmed in vitro.

The V and J ends lost 9 bases and 4 bases respectively, with 22 bases between them. This CDR3 has 15 amino acids. J is TRBJ1-2 and V is TRBV5-3, with D possibly matching TRBD1 (5 bases). TRBV5-3 is an ORF, with its function uncertain. The sequenced sample consisted of PBMCs. The clonotype comes from a man younger than 35 in good health and CMV-seronegative. CDR3 in DNA: TGTGCCAACCCGGTCTGTCAGGGAATTTTCTATGGCTACACCTTC. This encodes CANPVCQGIFYGYTF.